This T cell receptor beta chain was documented in a study of T cells after yellow fever vaccination (dated by TCRdb to the late 2010s). For the study in its entirety: Libraries from fractions with low cell numbers were prepared with the SMART-Seq v4 Ultra Low Input RNA kit. To track T-cell clones before and after primary and booster YFV17D yellow fever vaccination, bulk TCR alpha and beta repertoires were sequenced longitudinally. Two healthy male donors, one aged 18 to 30 and one aged 30 to 39 years, were included in the cohort. Blood was collected at multiple timepoints before and after primary and secondary immunization, and bulk PBMC replicates and cell subsets were isolated. Points the paper makes about the study in general: Most clones expanded after primary vaccination (96% of CD4 and 88% of CD8) were re-detected after the booster, suggesting that broad memory maintenance occurred. Because the study included only two donors, the extent to which the findings can be generalized is limited. Compared with the primary T-cell response, the secondary T-cell response was faster but weaker, reaching its peak on day 5 rather than on day 15. Computational filtering was required because FACS-sorted repertoires could contain abundant contaminating clonotypes from the bulk population. A small share of clonotypes was detected in both CD4 and CD8 compartments, with the overlap likely arising from convergent recombination.

Including the terminal cysteine and phenylalanine, the CDR3 comprises 16 residues. Only the CDR3 portion is preserved as DNA: 48 bases, with reading frame beginning at the first base. In the case of this clonotype: What this receptor recognizes is not known. No base qualities exist here, and no much larger clone lies one base off it.

The instrument given in TCRdb is Illumina NovaSeq 6000. TCR cDNA was synthesized by 5'RACE template switching, through which a universal primer site and unique molecular identifiers were introduced. Priming of cDNA synthesis was performed from both the TCR alpha and TCR beta constant segments. Library amplification used two PCR steps, and the second PCR step added sample barcodes and sequencing adapters. Sequencing of the libraries was done on either Illumina HiSeq 2500 (2x100 bp) or NovaSeq (2x150 bp). Concerning the study's data processing: Reads were demultiplexed and collapsed into UMI consensus sequences with MIGEC, and V(D)J alignment was performed with MiXCR. Vaccine-responding clonotypes were defined with edgeR using replicate PBMC samples, requiring FDR below 0.01 and a log2 fold change above 5 up to day 15. Bulk clonotypes were assigned CD4 or CD8 identity according to which sequenced CD4 or CD8 repertoire held them at higher abundance. TCRdb handled the public reads itself, with Q25 trimming in fastp and clone calling in MiXCR, and kept productive beta chains. Rows matching on CDR3 protein sequence are summarized as one entry with the most common DNA and genes. The V and J calls, along with clone size, are taken from TCRdb and not from the paper's own processing. Recorded for this sample are about 300,000 distinct CDR3 sequences; 3% to 4.5% of them occurred a single time. The top ten hold about 24% of the sample.

The meaning of the sample's treatment or condition label: live attenuated yellow fever vaccine strain. Two biological replicates of bulk PBMCs were collected at each blood-draw timepoint. PBMCs were isolated from peripheral blood using a standard Ficoll-Paque protocol. TriZol was used to extract RNA from bulk PBMCs, from CD4 and CD8 fractions, and from dextramer-positive and dextramer-negative fractions. This material consisted of PBMCs, taken 5 days after the yellow fever booster vaccination. The sequence was collected from a man younger than 30 who received the YFV17D yellow fever vaccine. The sequence joins TRBV21-1 to TRBJ2-2; the listed D gene, TRBD2, was not tested against the DNA. TRBV21-1 is a pseudogene locus. CDR3 reads: CASSKGGKATVGELFF. At the DNA level, the sequence is TGTGCCAGCAGCAAAGGCGGGAAAGCGACGGTCGGGGAGCTGTTTTTT.